The clone carrying this T cell receptor beta chain was picked up a small number of times. Profiled with immunoSEQ multiplex PCR; TCRdb holds only in-frame clones, not every one. This table has roughly 250,000 clones, approximately 85% appearing once. This specimen comes from a study of blood T cell repertoires in COVID-19. Looking at the study overall: From T cells, B-cell-depleted T cells, or PBMCs came the material, which was cDNA or gDNA.

The sequencing input was peripheral blood. The TCR was taken from a human donor with COVID-19, enrolled during active disease. The donor label of this sample is uncertain.

For the CDR3, the DNA is TGTGCCATCAGCGCTCAGATGGGGTGGGAGACCTATGGCTACACCTTC. Its translation: CAISAQMGWETYGYTF. The V gene is TRBV10-3, the J gene TRBJ1-2; D not certain. This CDR3 spans 16 amino acids. CDR1 is ENHRY and CDR2 is SYGVKD in the germline V gene. The germline V and J ends were trimmed by 6 bases and 4 bases, with 21 bases remaining between them.